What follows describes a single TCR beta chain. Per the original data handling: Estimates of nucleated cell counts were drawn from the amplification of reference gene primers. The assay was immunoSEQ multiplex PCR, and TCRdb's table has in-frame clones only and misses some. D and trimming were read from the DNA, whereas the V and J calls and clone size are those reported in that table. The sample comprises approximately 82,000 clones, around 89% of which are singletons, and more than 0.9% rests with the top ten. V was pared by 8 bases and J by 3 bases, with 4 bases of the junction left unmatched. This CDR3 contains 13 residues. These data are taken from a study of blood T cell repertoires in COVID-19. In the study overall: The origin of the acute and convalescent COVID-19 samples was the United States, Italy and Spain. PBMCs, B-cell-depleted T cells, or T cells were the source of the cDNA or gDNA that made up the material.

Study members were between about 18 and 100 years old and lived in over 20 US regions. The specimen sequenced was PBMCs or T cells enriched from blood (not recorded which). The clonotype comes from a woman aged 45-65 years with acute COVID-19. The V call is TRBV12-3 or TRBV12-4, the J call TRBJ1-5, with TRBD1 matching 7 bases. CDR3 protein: CASLGQINQPQHF. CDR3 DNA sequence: TGTGCCAGCCTGGGACAGATCAATCAGCCCCAGCATTTT.